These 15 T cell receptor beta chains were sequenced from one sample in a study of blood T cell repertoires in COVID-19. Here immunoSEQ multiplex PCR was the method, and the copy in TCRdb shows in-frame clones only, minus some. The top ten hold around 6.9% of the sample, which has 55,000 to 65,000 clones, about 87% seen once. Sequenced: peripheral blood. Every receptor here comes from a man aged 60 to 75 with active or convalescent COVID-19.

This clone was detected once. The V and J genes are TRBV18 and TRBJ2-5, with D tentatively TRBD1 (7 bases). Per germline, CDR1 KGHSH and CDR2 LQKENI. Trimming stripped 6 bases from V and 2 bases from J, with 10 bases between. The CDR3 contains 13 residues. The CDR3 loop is CASSEGQQETQYF. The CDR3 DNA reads TGTGCCAGCTCGGAGGGACAGCAAGAGACCCAGTACTTC.

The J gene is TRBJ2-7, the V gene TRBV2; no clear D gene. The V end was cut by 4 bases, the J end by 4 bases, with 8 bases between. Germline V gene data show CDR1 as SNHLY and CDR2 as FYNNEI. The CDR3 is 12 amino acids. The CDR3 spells CASSVVSYEQYF. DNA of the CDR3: TGTGCCAGCAGTGTAGTAAGTTACGAGCAGTACTTC. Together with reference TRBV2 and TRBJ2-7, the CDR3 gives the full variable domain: EPEVTQTPSHQVTQMGQEVILRCVPISNHLYFYWYRQILGQKVEFLVSFYNNEISEKSEIFDDQFSVERPDGSNFTLKIRSTKLEDSAMYFCASSVVSYEQYFGPGTRLTVT.

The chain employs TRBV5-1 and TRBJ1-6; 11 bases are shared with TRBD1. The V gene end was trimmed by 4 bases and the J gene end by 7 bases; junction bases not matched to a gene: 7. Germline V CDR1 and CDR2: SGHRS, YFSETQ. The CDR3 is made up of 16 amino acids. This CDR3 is CASSPRTGGTNSPLHF. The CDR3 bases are TGCGCCAGCAGCCCGAGGACAGGGGGCACGAATTCACCCCTCCACTTT. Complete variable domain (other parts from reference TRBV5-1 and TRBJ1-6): KAGVTQTPRYLIKTRGQQVTLSCSPISGHRSVSWYQQTPGQGLQFLFEYFSETQRNKGNFPGRFSGRQFSNSRSEMNVSTLELGDSALYLCASSPRTGGTNSPLHFGNGTRLTVT.

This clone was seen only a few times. The CDR3 loop is CASSLLGGNTEAFF. DNA for the CDR3: TGTGCCAGCAGCCTCCTCGGAGGGAACACTGAAGCTTTCTTT. The rearrangement uses TRBV6-5 and TRBJ1-1; D is unresolved. The CDR3 consists of 14 residues. Germline CDR1 and CDR2: MNHEY and SVGAGI. V was shortened by 6 bases and J by 1 base, with 12 bases between the two germline ends.

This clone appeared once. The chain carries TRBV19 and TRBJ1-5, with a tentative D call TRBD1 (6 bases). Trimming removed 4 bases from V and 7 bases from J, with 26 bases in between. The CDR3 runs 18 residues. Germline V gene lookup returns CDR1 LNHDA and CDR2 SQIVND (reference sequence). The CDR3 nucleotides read TGTGCCAGTAGTAGTTTACAACAGGGCCTTTTTGGGAAGCAGCCCCAGCATTTT. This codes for CASSSLQQGLFGKQPQHF.

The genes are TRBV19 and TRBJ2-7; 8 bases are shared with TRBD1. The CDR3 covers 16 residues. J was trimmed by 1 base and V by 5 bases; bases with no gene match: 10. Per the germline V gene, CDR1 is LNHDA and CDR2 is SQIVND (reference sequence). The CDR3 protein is CASSVFGTGLSYEQYF. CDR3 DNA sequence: TGTGCCAGTAGTGTGTTCGGGACAGGCCTTTCCTACGAGCAGTACTTC.

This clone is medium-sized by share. The CDR3 bases are TGTGCCAGCAGCTTTACTAGTTTCCACGAGCAGTACTTC. This codes for CASSFTSFHEQYF. J is TRBJ2-7 and V is TRBV7-7; possible D gene TRBD2, 5 bases. V was pared by 3 bases and J by 5 bases, with 11 bases between. The germline gives CDR1 SSHAT, CDR2 FNYEAQ (reference sequence). This CDR3 is built from 13 residues.

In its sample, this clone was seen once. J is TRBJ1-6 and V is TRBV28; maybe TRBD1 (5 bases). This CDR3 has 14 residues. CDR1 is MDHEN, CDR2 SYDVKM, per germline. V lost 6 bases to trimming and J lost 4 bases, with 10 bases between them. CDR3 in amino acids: CASRGLAYNSPLHF. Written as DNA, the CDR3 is TGTGCCAGCAGGGGGCTCGCGTATAATTCACCCCTCCACTTT.

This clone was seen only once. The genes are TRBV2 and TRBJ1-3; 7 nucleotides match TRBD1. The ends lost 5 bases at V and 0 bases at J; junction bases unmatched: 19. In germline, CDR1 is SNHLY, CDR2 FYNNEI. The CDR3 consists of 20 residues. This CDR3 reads CASSQRGGQNTYLSGNTIYF. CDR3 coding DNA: TGTGCCAGCAGTCAACGAGGGGGACAGAATACTTACCTCTCTGGAAACACCATATATTTT.

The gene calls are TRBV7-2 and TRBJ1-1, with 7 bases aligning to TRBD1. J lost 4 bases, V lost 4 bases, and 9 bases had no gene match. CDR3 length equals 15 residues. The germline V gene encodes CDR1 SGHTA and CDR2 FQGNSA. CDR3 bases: TGTGCCAGCAGCTCCCAGGGGGGTCAGGGCACTGAAGCTTTCTTT. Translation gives CASSSQGGQGTEAFF. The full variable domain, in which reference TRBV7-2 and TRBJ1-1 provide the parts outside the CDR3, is GAGVSQSPSNKVTEKGKDVELRCDPISGHTALYWYRQSLGQGLEFLIYFQGNSAPDKSGLPSDRFSAERTGGSVSTLTIQRTQQEDSAVYLCASSSQGGQGTEAFFGQGTRLTVV.

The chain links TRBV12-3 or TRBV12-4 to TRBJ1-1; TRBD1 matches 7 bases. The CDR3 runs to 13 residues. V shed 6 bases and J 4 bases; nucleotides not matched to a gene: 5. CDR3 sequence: CASSRQGATEAFF. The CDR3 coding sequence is TGTGCCAGCAGCAGACAGGGAGCCACTGAAGCTTTCTTT.

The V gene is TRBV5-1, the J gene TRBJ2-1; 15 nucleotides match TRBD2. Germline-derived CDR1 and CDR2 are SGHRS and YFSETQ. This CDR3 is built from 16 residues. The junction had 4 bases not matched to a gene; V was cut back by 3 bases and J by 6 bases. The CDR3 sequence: CASSWTSGRALNEQFF. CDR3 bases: TGCGCCAGCAGCTGGACTAGCGGGAGGGCCCTCAATGAGCAGTTCTTC.

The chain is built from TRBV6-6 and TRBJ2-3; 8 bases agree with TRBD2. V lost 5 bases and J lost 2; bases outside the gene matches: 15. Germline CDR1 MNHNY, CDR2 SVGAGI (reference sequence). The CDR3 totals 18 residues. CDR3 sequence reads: CASSPGLGRGGPTDTQYF. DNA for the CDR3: TGTGCCAGCAGTCCGGGACTAGGGAGGGGAGGCCCCACAGATACGCAGTATTTT.

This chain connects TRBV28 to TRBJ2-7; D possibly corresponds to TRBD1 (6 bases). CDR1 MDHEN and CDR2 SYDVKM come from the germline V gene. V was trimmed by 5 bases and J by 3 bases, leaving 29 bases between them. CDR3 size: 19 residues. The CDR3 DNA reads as TGTGCCAGCAGTCCACGAATGGGCAGGGTGGGGGCTTCGTACTACGAGCAGTACTTC. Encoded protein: CASSPRMGRVGASYYEQYF. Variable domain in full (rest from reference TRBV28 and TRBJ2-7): DVKVTQSSRYLVKRTGEKVFLECVQDMDHENMFWYRQDPGLGLRLIYFSYDVKMKEKGDIPEGYSVSREKKERFSLILESASTNQTSMYLCASSPRMGRVGASYYEQYFGPGTRLTVT.

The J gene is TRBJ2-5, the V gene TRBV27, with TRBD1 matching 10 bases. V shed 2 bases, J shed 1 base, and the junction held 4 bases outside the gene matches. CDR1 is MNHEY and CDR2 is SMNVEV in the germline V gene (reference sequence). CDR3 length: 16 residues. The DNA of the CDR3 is TGTGCCAGCAGTTTAGTGGGACAGGGGACCCAAGAGACCCAGTACTTC. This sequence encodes CASSLVGQGTQETQYF.